This T cell receptor beta chain was profiled in a study of T cells in Graves' hyperthyroidism and ophthalmopathy. The CDR3 covers 16 residues. CDR1 and CDR2 (germline): KGHSH, LQKENI. Trimming stripped 3 bases from V and 4 bases from J, with 16 bases between. Researchers amplified the TCR beta CDR3 regions from RNA transcripts. TCR CDR3 underwent first-round RT-PCR with the HTBI primer set. TCRdb recomputed calls from the multiplex PCR reads with MiXCR, one row per CDR3 protein. The sample shows almost 500,000 distinct CDR3 sequences, 22% of them seen only once. The sample holds a few counts of this clonotype.

The V and J genes are TRBV18 and TRBJ2-1; D is possibly TRBD1 or TRBD2 (5 bases each). The source is a woman between 70 and 85 years old with Graves' ophthalmopathy. The sequenced material came from blood. CDR3 loop: CASSPDPGPVYNEQFF. In nucleotides, the CDR3 is TGTGCCAGCTCACCCGATCCGGGACCCGTTTACAATGAGCAGTTCTTC.